This TCR beta chain originates from a study of response to subunit inactivated influenza vaccine. The study's findings and limits: New T cells are recruited in small numbers by each seasonal influenza vaccination, according to the authors' suggestion.

Worth noting for this clonotype: Its antigen is unidentified.

Looked up from germline, CDR1 is LGHNA and CDR2 is YSLEER. J gave up 4 bases and V 0 bases, and 3 bases lay outside the gene matches. The CDR3 extends over 16 amino acids. Via MiXCR, TCRdb re-called the RT-PCR reads, giving one row per CDR3 protein. Counted here are over 400,000 distinct CDR3 sequences, over 9.5% occurring once; the ten biggest clones make up about 12%. The clonotype comes from a man aged 50-59 years who received an inactivated influenza vaccine. The chain has TRBV4-3 and TRBJ1-4; 9 bases map to TRBD1. The source was PBMCs from blood, collected 45 days after vaccination. CDR3 DNA: TGCGCCAGCAGCCAAGATGGGACAGGGTTTAATGAAAAACTGTTTTTT. It translates to CASSQDGTGFNEKLFF.